This TCR beta chain was identified in a study of CD8+CD57+ T cells in acquired aplastic anemia. The overall study: As sequenced from healthy donors, CD4+ cells averaged roughly 10 million reads.

TCR beta VDJ and CDR3 profiles were obtained from a genomic DNA template. One entry per CDR3 protein, called by TCRdb with MiXCR from the reads. The sample records hundreds of thousands of distinct CDR3 sequences, 65% to 80% being singletons. The CDR3 sequence is 15 residues long. Germline-derived CDR1 and CDR2 are MNHNS and SASEGT. J lost 3 bases, V lost 6 bases, and 6 bases had no gene match. The sequence came from a human donor in good health, serving as a control. The sample taken for sequencing was sorted CD4+, CD8+, or CD8+CD57+ T cells (not recorded which) from PBMCs. The rearrangement links TRBV6-1 to TRBJ1-2; 11 bases line up with TRBD1. CDR3 loop: CASRGQGGIDYGYTF. CDR3 sequence (DNA): TGTGCCAGCAGGGGACAGGGGGGTATCGACTATGGCTACACCTTC.